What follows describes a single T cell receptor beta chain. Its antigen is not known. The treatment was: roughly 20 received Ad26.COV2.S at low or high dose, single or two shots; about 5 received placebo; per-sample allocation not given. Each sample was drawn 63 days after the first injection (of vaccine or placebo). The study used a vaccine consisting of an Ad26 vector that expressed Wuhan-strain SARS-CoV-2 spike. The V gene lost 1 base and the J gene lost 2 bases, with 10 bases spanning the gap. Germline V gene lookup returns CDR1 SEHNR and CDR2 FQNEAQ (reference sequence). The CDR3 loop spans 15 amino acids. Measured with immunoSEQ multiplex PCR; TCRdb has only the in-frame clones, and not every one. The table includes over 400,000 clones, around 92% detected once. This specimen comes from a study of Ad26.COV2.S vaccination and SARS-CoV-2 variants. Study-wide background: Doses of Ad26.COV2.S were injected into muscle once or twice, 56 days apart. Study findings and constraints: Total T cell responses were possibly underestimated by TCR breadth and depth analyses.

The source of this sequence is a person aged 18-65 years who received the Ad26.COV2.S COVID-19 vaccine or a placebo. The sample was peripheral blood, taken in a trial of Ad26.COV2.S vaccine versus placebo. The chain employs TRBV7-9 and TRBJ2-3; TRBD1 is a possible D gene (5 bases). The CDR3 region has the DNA TGTGCCAGCAGCTTAGAGACAGTGAACACAGATACGCAGTATTTT. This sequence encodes CASSLETVNTDTQYF.